The clone carrying this T cell receptor beta chain appeared a few times. The V gene's germline CDR1 is MDHEN and CDR2 SYDVKM. The CDR3 extends over 14 amino acids. Unmatched junction bases numbered 11, after V lost 7 bases and J lost 6 bases. This specimen comes from a study of blood T cell repertoires in COVID-19. Study-level background: Symptom resolution, clearance, or two negative PCRs marked the recovered donors of Cohort 3. Material from acute and convalescent COVID-19 was sourced from the United States, Italy and Spain.

Per the study methods: Quantification of nucleated cells was approximated via reference gene primer amplification. Some clones are missing from TCRdb's copy, which holds only in-frame ones; the method was immunoSEQ multiplex PCR. V and J calls and clone size come straight from that table; D and trimming were deduced from the DNA. The data contain roughly 210,000 clones, 87% of them seen just once; the ten biggest clones take up 7% to 9%. This TCR derives from a man aged 30 to 45 in a cohort exposed to, infected with or recovered from COVID-19 (not recorded which). This sequence joins TRBV28 and TRBJ1-2; 7 positions agree with TRBD1. The sequenced sample consisted of PBMCs or T cells enriched from blood (not recorded which). This CDR3 reads CASIRLKGADGYTF. DNA of the CDR3: TGTGCCAGCATCCGTTTAAAGGGGGCCGATGGCTACACCTTC.